One sample yielded the 26 T cell receptor beta chains listed below, sequenced in a study of cytotoxic CD8 clonotypes in ibrutinib-treated CLL. Assay used: immunoSEQ multiplex PCR; TCRdb lists only in-frame clones, some missing. The table shows about 270,000 clones, with 76% occurring only once. This sample comprised PBMCs, obtained at disease progression, from a patient treated with ibrutinib. The receptors were gathered from a human donor with chronic lymphocytic leukemia.

This clone has a handful of counts. This chain connects TRBV25-1 to TRBJ2-7, with TRBD1 identical over 9 bases. The CDR3 is 13 residues long. V gave up 6 bases and J gave up 3 bases; unmatched junction bases: 3. Germline CDR1 and CDR2: MGHDK and SYGVNS. The CDR3 DNA sequence: TGTGCCAGCAGACGGGACAGGGACTACGAGCAGTACTTC. It encodes CASRRDRDYEQYF.

The chain couples TRBV6-5 to TRBJ1-5, with D tentatively TRBD1 (5 bases). Germline V gives CDR1 MNHEY, CDR2 SVGAGI. V shed 6 bases and J shed 2 bases, with 8 bases lying between them. This CDR3 comprises 13 residues. As DNA, the CDR3 is TGTGCCAGCAGGGGGCAGGGCAATCAGCCCCAGCATTTT. Protein: CASRGQGNQPQHF.

The V and J genes are TRBV19 and TRBJ1-2, with 8 bases that match TRBD1. The junction had 17 bases not matched to a gene; V was cut back by 7 bases and J by 7 bases. Germline loops: CDR1 LNHDA, CDR2 SQIVND (reference sequence). CDR3 length equals 16 residues. The CDR3 bases are TGTGCCAGTACTCAGGGGGCCCCCATTTGGCCGTCTGGCTACACCTTC. Translated: CASTQGAPIWPSGYTF.

The gene calls are TRBV27 and TRBJ1-4; the D is unclear. With 3 bases removed from V and 7 bases from J, the gap between germline ends came to 3 bases. Germline-derived CDR1 and CDR2 are MNHEY and SMNVEV (reference sequence). This CDR3 contains 11 residues. The CDR3 nucleotides read TGTGCCAGCAGTTTGGGTGAAAAACTGTTTTTT. This codes for CASSLGEKLFF.

The sample holds one count of this clone. The CDR3 spells CASSSKKLASDGYTF. Written as DNA, the CDR3 is TGTGCCAGCAGCTCAAAAAAACTTGCCTCTGACGGCTACACCTTC. The chain recombines TRBV7-2 with TRBJ1-2; D gene ambiguous. Trimming removed 4 bases at V and 8 bases at J, with 20 bases between. The CDR3 consists of 15 residues. The germline V gene has CDR1 SGHTA and CDR2 FQGNSA.

This clone appeared a few times. The rearrangement uses TRBV5-6 and TRBJ1-4; D is unresolved. The ends were cut back, 2 bases at V and 1 base at J, with 9 bases in the middle. Germline CDR1 and CDR2: SGHDT and YYEEEE. This CDR3 contains 15 residues. The CDR3 DNA follows: TGTGCCAGCAGCTTTTATGGAGGAACTAATGAAAAACTGTTTTTT. It is translated as CASSFYGGTNEKLFF.

The V call is TRBV10-3, the J call TRBJ2-1; TRBD2 agrees at 16 bases. Germline V gene sequence: CDR1 ENHRY, CDR2 SYGVKD. This CDR3 is 18 amino acids long. With 3 bases clipped from V and 8 bases from J, the junction kept 10 bases outside the gene matches. CDR3 nucleotides: TGTGCCATCAGTGATGCCGGGACTAGCGGGAGGGCCGCAGATGAGCAGTTCTTC. It encodes CAISDAGTSGRAADEQFF.

J is TRBJ1-4 and V is TRBV7-8; no firm D call. The CDR3 loop spans 16 amino acids. Germline V lookup: CDR1 SGHVS, CDR2 FQNEAQ. Trimming pared 1 base from V and 0 bases from J, leaving 9 bases between. CDR3 sequence (DNA): TGTGCCAGCAGCTTAGGTATAGGGCCAACTAATGAAAAACTGTTTTTT. Its translation is CASSLGIGPTNEKLFF.

Turning to this clone: Other nucleotide sequences from this sample produce the same CDR3. This chain uses TRBV7-6 with TRBJ2-7; unclear D gene. The V and J ends lost 0 bases and 1 base respectively, with 7 bases between them. The length of the CDR3 is 14 residues. In germline, CDR1 is SGHVS, CDR2 FNYEAQ. The CDR3 sequence is CASSLAGQSYEQYF. Here the CDR3 DNA reads TGTGCCAGCAGCTTAGCAGGGCAGTCCTACGAGCAGTACTTC.

The chain carries TRBV7-6 and TRBJ2-7; D is unclear. The length of the CDR3 is 13 residues. Germline V gene lookup returns CDR1 SGHVS and CDR2 FNYEAQ. The ends were cut back, 2 bases at V and 4 bases at J, with 9 bases in the middle. This chain's CDR3 is CASSLSGLYEQYF. In DNA, the CDR3 is TGTGCCAGCAGCTTAAGTGGTTTGTACGAGCAGTACTTC.

J is TRBJ2-6 and V is TRBV7-3; D is unclear. Deletions cut 2 bases from V and 0 bases from J, with 5 bases between. This CDR3 is built from 15 residues. CDR1 is SGHTA, CDR2 FQGTGA, per germline. The chain's CDR3 is CASSLSASGANVLTF. The CDR3, as DNA: TGTGCCAGCAGCTTATCGGCCTCTGGGGCCAACGTCCTGACTTTC.

V usage is TRBV18 and J usage is TRBJ2-1; D uncertain. CDR1 is KGHSH and CDR2 is LQKENI in the germline V gene. The CDR3 has 14 amino acids. V was shortened by 3 bases and J by 0 bases, with 6 bases between the two germline ends. The CDR3 bases are TGTGCCAGCTCACCGAGCCTCTCCTACAATGAGCAGTTCTTC. Protein: CASSPSLSYNEQFF.

The chain carries TRBV15 and TRBJ2-1, with a tentative D call TRBD2 (6 bases). CDR1 is LNHNV, CDR2 YYDKDF, per germline (reference sequence). V was trimmed by 0 bases and J by 6 bases, leaving 18 bases between them. This CDR3 is 17 amino acids long. CDR3 nucleotide sequence: TGTGCCACCAGCAGAGATGATTTTAGCGGAAGCGCCAATGAGCAGTTCTTC. It specifies CATSRDDFSGSANEQFF.

The chain uses TRBV7-2 and TRBJ1-1; D is ambiguous. In germline, CDR1 is SGHTA, CDR2 FQGNSA. The V end was cut by 6 bases, the J end by 2 bases, with 4 bases between. The CDR3 covers 11 residues. The CDR3 DNA follows: TGTGCCAGCAGTCTCAACACTGAAGCTTTCTTT. It is translated as CASSLNTEAFF.

This clone was found once. The chain joins TRBV7-8 to TRBJ2-7; TRBD2 is a possible D gene (5 bases). The CDR3 is 14 residues long. Germline V gene lookup returns CDR1 SGHVS and CDR2 FQNEAQ. The germline V and J ends were trimmed by 3 bases and 3 bases, with 12 bases remaining between them. CDR3 nucleotides: TGTGCCAGCAGCTTTTCGGGGATCGGCTACGAGCAGTACTTC. Protein product: CASSFSGIGYEQYF. Using reference TRBV7-8 and TRBJ2-7 for the parts outside the CDR3, the full variable domain is GAGVSQSPRYKVAKRGQDVALRCDPISGHVSLFWYQQALGQGPEFLTYFQNEAQLDKSGLPSDRFFAERPEGSVSTLKIQRTQQEDSAVYLCASSFSGIGYEQYFGPGTRLTVT.

This sequence joins TRBV5-1 and TRBJ1-6, with D unclear. V lost 0 bases and J 4 bases, leaving 8 bases between the germline ends. The germline gives CDR1 SGHRS, CDR2 YFSETQ. The CDR3 is 15 amino acids. The DNA for the CDR3 is TGCGCCAGCAGCTTGGACACGAATTATAATTCACCCCTCCACTTT. The encoded protein is CASSLDTNYNSPLHF.

This sequence joins TRBV6-5 and TRBJ1-5; D remains unclear. The CDR3 totals 13 residues. Trimming shortened V by 5 bases and J by 9 bases, and 14 bases separated the two germline ends. The germline V gene encodes CDR1 MNHEY and CDR2 SVGAGI. Here the CDR3 reads CASSPGPLGPQHF. Written as DNA, the CDR3 is TGTGCCAGCAGTCCGGGCCCCCTGGGGCCCCAGCATTTT.

The chain links TRBV7-6 to TRBJ2-3; D possibly corresponds to TRBD2 (5 bases). V was clipped by 5 bases and J by 5 bases, with 20 bases between them. This CDR3 contains 16 residues. Per the germline V gene, CDR1 is SGHVS and CDR2 is FNYEAQ. The CDR3 here is CASSPKILRVEDTQYF. CDR3 DNA: TGTGCCAGCAGCCCAAAGATTTTGCGGGTGGAAGATACGCAGTATTTT.

V is TRBV6-1 and J is TRBJ1-1, with D unclear. V was cut by 4 bases and J by 4 bases, with 10 bases left in between. The CDR3 runs to 13 residues. From germline, CDR1 is MNHNS and CDR2 SASEGT. Written as DNA, the CDR3 is TGTGCCAGCAGTGTTGGAAGGAGCACTGAAGCTTTCTTT. Protein: CASSVGRSTEAFF.

The chain uses TRBV9 and TRBJ2-7, with D tentatively TRBD1 or TRBD2 (6 bases each). Germline assignment: CDR1 SGDLS and CDR2 YYNGEE. V lost 0 bases and J lost 5, with 12 bases in between. The CDR3 covers 14 residues. CDR3 sequence (DNA): TGTGCCAGCAGCGTAGGGGGGGCAATTGACGAGCAGTACTTC. This encodes CASSVGGAIDEQYF.

CDR3 in amino acids: CASRDSGQSNTGELFF. CDR3 sequence (DNA): TGTGCCAGCAGAGACTCGGGACAGTCGAACACCGGGGAGCTGTTTTTT. V and J are TRBV2 and TRBJ2-2; 7 bases are a match to TRBD1. CDR3 length equals 16 residues. The V segment lost 6 bases and the J segment 0 bases; nucleotides outside the gene matches: 7. Looked up from germline, CDR1 is SNHLY and CDR2 is FYNNEI.

The sample holds a few counts of this clone. The V and J genes are TRBV19 and TRBJ2-3; the D is unclear. Germline lookup yields CDR1 LNHDA and CDR2 SQIVND (reference sequence). Deletions cut 3 bases from V and 5 bases from J, with 3 bases between. The CDR3 spans 11 residues. CDR3 protein: CASSIRDTQYF. The CDR3 DNA reads as TGTGCCAGTAGTATCAGAGATACGCAGTATTTT.

A few counts support this clone. This sequence joins TRBV5-1 and TRBJ2-5, with D perhaps assigned TRBD1 or TRBD2 (5 bases each). Trimming shortened V by 4 bases and J by 6 bases, and 13 bases separated the two germline ends. The CDR3 length is 13 residues. The germline V gene encodes CDR1 SGHRS and CDR2 YFSETQ. The CDR3 nucleotides are TGCGCCAGCAGCGCCGGGGACGGGAAGACCCAGTACTTC. Protein: CASSAGDGKTQYF. Supplemented by reference TRBV5-1 and TRBJ2-5, the full variable domain reads KAGVTQTPRYLIKTRGQQVTLSCSPISGHRSVSWYQQTPGQGLQFLFEYFSETQRNKGNFPGRFSGRQFSNSRSEMNVSTLELGDSALYLCASSAGDGKTQYFGPGTRLLVL.

The chain is built from TRBV7-9 and TRBJ2-4; no firm D call. The length of the CDR3 is 16 residues. V was cut by 1 base and J by 2 bases, with 12 bases left in between. Per the germline V gene, CDR1 is SEHNR and CDR2 is FQNEAQ (reference sequence). This CDR3 is CASSLVGMVTKNIQYF. CDR3 sequence (DNA): TGTGCCAGCAGCTTAGTAGGGATGGTTACCAAAAACATTCAGTACTTC.

The CDR3 sequence is CSVVLRGRWVDEQYF. CDR3 DNA: TGCAGCGTTGTTCTTCGGGGGAGGTGGGTGGACGAGCAGTACTTC. V is TRBV29-1 and J is TRBJ2-7, with a weak D call TRBD2 (6 bases). The CDR3 has 15 amino acids. V lost 4 bases, J lost 5 bases, and 21 bases lay in between. CDR1 and CDR2 (germline): SQVTM, ANQGSEA.

The chain employs TRBV27 and TRBJ2-1; tentatively, D is TRBD1 or TRBD2 (5 bases each). There are 14 residues in the CDR3. The germline gives CDR1 MNHEY, CDR2 SMNVEV (reference sequence). V was trimmed by 5 bases and J by 4 bases, leaving 12 bases between them. This CDR3 reads CASSRRDAYNEQFF. As DNA, the CDR3 is TGTGCCAGCAGTCGTAGGGACGCATACAATGAGCAGTTCTTC.